This T cell receptor (beta chain) was sequenced for a study of beta chain features in type 1 diabetes. In the study overall: No age, gender or cell yield differences were seen between patients and healthy donors.

Study-wide findings and caveats: The study found moderately but significantly shorter TCRB CDR3s in all four CD4+ subsets of Type 1 diabetes patients. PCR might favor shorter templates, equally in patients and controls.

CD4+ naive, central memory, regulatory and stem cell-like memory subsets were isolated by sorting on CD45RO/CCR7/CD25/CD127/CD95/CD27. Expressed TCRB transcripts were sequenced because the entire RNA isolate underwent reverse transcription. This table comes from immunoSEQ multiplex PCR, and its TCRdb copy is limited to in-frame clones, with some not included. The sample holds a few hundred thousand clones, approximately 15% seen once. Turning to this clone: Its antigen is not known.

Germline assignment: CDR1 LNHDA and CDR2 SQIVND (reference sequence). After removal of 5 bases from V and 0 bases from J, the junction contained 11 bases not matched to a gene. The CDR3 is made up of 17 amino acids. This sequence was found in a man between 25 and 39 years old with type 1 diabetes. The sample comprised naive CD4+ T cells from blood. This chain uses TRBV19 with TRBJ2-7; 9 bases fit TRBD2. The CDR3: CASSPRPGLANSYEQYF. DNA for the CDR3: TGTGCCAGTAGTCCCCGACCGGGACTAGCTAACTCCTACGAGCAGTACTTC.